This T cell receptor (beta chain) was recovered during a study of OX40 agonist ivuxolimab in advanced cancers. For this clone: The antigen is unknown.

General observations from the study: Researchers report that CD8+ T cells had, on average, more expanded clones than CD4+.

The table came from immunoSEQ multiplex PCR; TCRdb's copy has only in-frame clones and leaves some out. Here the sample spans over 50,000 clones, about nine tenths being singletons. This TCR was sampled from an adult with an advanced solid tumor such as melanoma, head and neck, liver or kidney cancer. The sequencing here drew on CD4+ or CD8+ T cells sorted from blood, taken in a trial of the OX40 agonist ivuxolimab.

The CDR3 DNA is TGTGCCAGCAGGAACCAGGGGTCTGGAAACACCATATATTTT. Its protein product is CASRNQGSGNTIYF. The chain carries TRBV28 and TRBJ1-3; perhaps TRBD1 as D (6 bases). With 6 bases removed from V and 1 base from J, the gap between germline ends came to 10 bases. The length of the CDR3 is 14 residues. CDR1 is MDHEN, CDR2 SYDVKM, per germline.